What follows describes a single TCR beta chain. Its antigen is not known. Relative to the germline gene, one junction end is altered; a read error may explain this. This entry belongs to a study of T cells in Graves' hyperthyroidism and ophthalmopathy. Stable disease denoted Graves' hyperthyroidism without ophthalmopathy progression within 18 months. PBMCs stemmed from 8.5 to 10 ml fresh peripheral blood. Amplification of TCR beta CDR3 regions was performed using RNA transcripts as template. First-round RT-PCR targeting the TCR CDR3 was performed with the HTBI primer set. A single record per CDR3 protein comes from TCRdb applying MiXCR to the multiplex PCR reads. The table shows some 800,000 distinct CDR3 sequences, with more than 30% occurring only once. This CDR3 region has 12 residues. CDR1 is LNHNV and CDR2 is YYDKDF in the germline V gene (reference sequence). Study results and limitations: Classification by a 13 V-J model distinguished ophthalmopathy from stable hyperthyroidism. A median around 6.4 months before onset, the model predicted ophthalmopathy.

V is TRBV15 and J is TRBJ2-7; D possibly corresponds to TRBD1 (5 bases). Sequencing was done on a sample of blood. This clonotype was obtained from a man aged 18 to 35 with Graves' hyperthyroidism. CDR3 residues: CAASLLGAEQYF. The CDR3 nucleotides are TGTGCCGCCAGCCTACTTGGGGCCGAGCAGTACTTC.